This TCR beta chain was captured in a study of shared clonotypes between healthy human individuals. Libraries were prepared by immunoSEQ multiplex PCR; TCRdb keeps only in-frame clonotypes and omits some of them. The data contain roughly 2,300,000 clones, around 93% of them singletons. The CDR3 is 11 amino acids. Per the germline V gene, CDR1 is MDHEN and CDR2 is SYDVKM. V lost 6 bases, J lost 7 bases, and 7 bases lay in between. This TCR was sampled from a man between 18 and 35 years old in good health. Some clones in this sample may be carry-over from other donors' samples. The gene calls are TRBV28 and TRBJ1-5; D not certain. The sample was naive CD4+ T cells from PBMCs. The subset was: CD45RA+ positively selected. CDR3 sequence reads: CASSIEQPQHF. The CDR3 DNA reads TGTGCCAGCAGCATAGAGCAGCCCCAGCATTTT. The full variable domain, completed using reference TRBV28 and TRBJ1-5, is DVKVTQSSRYLVKRTGEKVFLECVQDMDHENMFWYRQDPGLGLRLIYFSYDVKMKEKGDIPEGYSVSREKKERFSLILESASTNQTSMYLCASSIEQPQHFGDGTRLSIL.